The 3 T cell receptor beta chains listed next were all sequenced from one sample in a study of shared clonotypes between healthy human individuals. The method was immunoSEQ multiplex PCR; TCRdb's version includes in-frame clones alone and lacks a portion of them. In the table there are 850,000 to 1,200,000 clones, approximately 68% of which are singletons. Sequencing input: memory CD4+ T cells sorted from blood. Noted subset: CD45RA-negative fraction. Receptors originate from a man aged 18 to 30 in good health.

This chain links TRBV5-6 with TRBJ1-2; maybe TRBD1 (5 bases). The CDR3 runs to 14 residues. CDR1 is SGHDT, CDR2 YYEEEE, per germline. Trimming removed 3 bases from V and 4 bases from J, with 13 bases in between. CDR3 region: CASSSLGAGYGYTF. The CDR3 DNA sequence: TGTGCCAGCAGCTCTTTAGGGGCCGGCTATGGCTACACCTTC.

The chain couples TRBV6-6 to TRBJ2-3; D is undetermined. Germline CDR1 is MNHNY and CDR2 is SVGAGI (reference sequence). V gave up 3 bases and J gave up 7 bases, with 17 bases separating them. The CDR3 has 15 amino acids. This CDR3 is CASSYGLQEHHTQYF. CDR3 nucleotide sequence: TGTGCCAGCAGTTATGGGTTGCAGGAGCACCATACGCAGTATTTT.

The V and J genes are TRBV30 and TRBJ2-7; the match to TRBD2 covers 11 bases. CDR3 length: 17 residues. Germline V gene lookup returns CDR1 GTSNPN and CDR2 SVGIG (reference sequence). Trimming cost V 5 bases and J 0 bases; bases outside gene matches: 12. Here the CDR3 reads CAWETLRLAGFSYEQYF. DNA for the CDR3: TGTGCCTGGGAAACCCTCCGACTAGCGGGGTTCTCCTACGAGCAGTACTTC.